The following is a T cell receptor beta chain sequence with its context. Antigen specificity is unknown. This sample is part of a study of shared clonotypes between healthy human individuals. Overall study results and limits: Among non-shared clonotypes, generation probabilities were lower than among those shared by all four donors. Naive subsets, compared against memory subsets, generally had larger estimated richness values. Clonotypes that were shared across a handful of donors made up 4.5% to 5% of naive CD4 clonotypes.

After removal of 0 bases from V and 2 bases from J, the junction contained 6 bases not matched to a gene. Germline loops: CDR1 SGHNT, CDR2 YYREEE (reference sequence). This CDR3 is 18 amino acids long. The table came from immunoSEQ multiplex PCR; TCRdb's copy has only in-frame clones and leaves some out. The repertoire holds about 980,000 clones, with around 80% as singletons. This chain links TRBV5-4 with TRBJ2-2; 11 nucleotides align to TRBD2. The specimen sequenced was memory CD4+ T cells sorted from blood. The subset here: CD45RA-negative fraction. This TCR came from a man in his late teens or twenties in good health. CDR3 amino acids: CASSLGGSGRANTGELFF. CDR3 coding DNA: TGTGCCAGCAGCTTGGGTGGTAGCGGGAGGGCCAACACCGGGGAGCTGTTTTTT.